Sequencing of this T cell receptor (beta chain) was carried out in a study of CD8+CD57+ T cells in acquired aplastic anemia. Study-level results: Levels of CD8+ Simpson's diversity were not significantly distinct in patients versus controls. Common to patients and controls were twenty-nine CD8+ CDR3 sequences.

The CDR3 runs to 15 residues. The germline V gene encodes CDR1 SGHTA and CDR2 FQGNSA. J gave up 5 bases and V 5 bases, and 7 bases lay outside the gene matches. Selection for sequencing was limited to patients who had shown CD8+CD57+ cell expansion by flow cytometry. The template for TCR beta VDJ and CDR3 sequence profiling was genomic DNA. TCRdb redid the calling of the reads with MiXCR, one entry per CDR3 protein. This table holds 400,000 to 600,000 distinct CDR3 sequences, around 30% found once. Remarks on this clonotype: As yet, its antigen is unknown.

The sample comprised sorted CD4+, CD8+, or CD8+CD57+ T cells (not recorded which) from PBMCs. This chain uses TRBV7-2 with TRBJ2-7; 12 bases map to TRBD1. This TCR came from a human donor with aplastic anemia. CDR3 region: CASSERGQGANEQYF. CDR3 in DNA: TGTGCCAGCAGCGAGAGGGGACAGGGGGCTAACGAGCAGTACTTC.